The present TCR beta chain was sequenced within a study of CD8+ T cells in alopecia areata. Background on the study: Oral tofacitinib (5 to 10 mg twice daily) was administered to treated patients.

Germline CDR1 SQVTM, CDR2 ANQGSEA. The CDR3 loop spans 13 amino acids. Trimming removed 7 bases from V and 4 bases from J; junction bases left unmatched: 9. Investigators isolated RNA and reverse transcribed it into cDNA to act as the sequencing template. TCRdb's copy holds only in-frame clones and misses some; the assay was immunoSEQ multiplex PCR. The data show about 180,000 clones, over 50% seen once. The sample holds a few counts of this clone. The chain combines TRBV29-1 with TRBJ2-5, with TRBD1 identical over 7 bases. The starting material was CD4+ T cells sorted from blood, obtained at week 0. The sequence derives from a human donor with alopecia areata. DNA for the CDR3: TGCAGCGGCGCCCGACAGGGACGAGAGACCCAGTACTTC. Protein: CSGARQGRETQYF.